A single sample gave rise to the 12 T cell receptor beta chains below, sequenced in a study of technical replicates of blood from several donors. TCRdb's copy holds only in-frame clones and misses some; the assay was immunoSEQ multiplex PCR. This table holds 75,000 to 95,000 clones, around 92% found once. The material sequenced was T cells isolated from PBMCs. These receptors were taken from a human donor in good health.

The chain combines TRBV5-1 with TRBJ2-5, with 8 bases fitting TRBD2. Germline V gene sequence: CDR1 SGHRS, CDR2 YFSETQ. CDR3 length: 16 residues. V shed 0 bases and J 1 base; nucleotides not matched to a gene: 5. The chain's CDR3 is CASSLEVSGAQETQYF. The CDR3 DNA is TGCGCCAGCAGCTTGGAGGTTAGCGGGGCCCAAGAGACCCAGTACTTC.

The CDR3 DNA reads as TGTGCCAGCAGCTTATCCGCCCAGGGCAAGAACGAGCAGTACTTC. Its translation is CASSLSAQGKNEQYF. The chain couples TRBV5-4 to TRBJ2-7; a weak D match, TRBD1 (5 bases). Trimming cost V 2 bases and J 5 bases, with 17 bases left between them. This CDR3 has 15 residues. In germline, CDR1 is SGHNT, CDR2 YYREEE (reference sequence).

The chain has TRBV2 and TRBJ2-7, with D perhaps matching TRBD2 (6 bases). V was pared by 2 bases and J by 1 base, with 9 bases between. The CDR3 has 14 amino acids. Germline CDR1 reads SNHLY; CDR2 reads FYNNEI. DNA for the CDR3: TGTGCCAGCAGTGAATTAGCGGCTTCCTACGAGCAGTACTTC. Protein sequence: CASSELAASYEQYF.

The genes are TRBV7-8 and TRBJ1-1, with D maybe TRBD1 (6 bases). Germline CDR1 is SGHVS and CDR2 is FQNEAQ. The CDR3 totals 16 residues. Trimming stripped 5 bases from V and 1 base from J, with 17 bases between. In DNA, the CDR3 is TGTGCCAGCAGCCTCCGCGGGGGACACCCGAACACTGAAGCTTTCTTT. It encodes CASSLRGGHPNTEAFF.

CDR3 nucleotide sequence: TGTGCCAGCAGTTACTCGCGTAGTACCACAGATACGCAGTATTTT. This translates into CASSYSRSTTDTQYF. The rearrangement links TRBV6-5 to TRBJ2-3; D is ambiguous. The CDR3 extends over 15 amino acids. Trimming took off 0 bases at V and 2 bases at J, with 9 bases between the two ends. In germline, CDR1 is MNHEY, CDR2 SVGAGI.

This clone was counted a single time. The chain carries TRBV9 and TRBJ2-1; TRBD2 matches at 8 bases. There are 17 residues in the CDR3. Trimming cost V 4 bases and J 2 bases; bases outside gene matches: 11. CDR1 and CDR2 from the germline V gene are SGDLS and YYNGEE. The DNA for the CDR3 is TGTGCCAGCAGCCCCACAGCGGGAGTGGGCACCTACAATGAGCAGTTCTTC. The encoded protein is CASSPTAGVGTYNEQFF.

Only one count was recorded for this clone. V is TRBV2 and J is TRBJ2-1; 9 nucleotides align to TRBD2. CDR1 is SNHLY, CDR2 FYNNEI, per germline. The CDR3 runs 15 residues. The V gene end was trimmed by 4 bases and the J gene end by 5 bases; junction bases not matched to a gene: 6. The CDR3 DNA reads as TGTGCCAGCAGTGGGACTAGCGAACCGAACAATGAGCAGTTCTTC. Encoded protein: CASSGTSEPNNEQFF.

The chain has TRBV29-1 and TRBJ2-5, with D possibly TRBD2 on 6 matching bases. CDR3 length: 15 residues. Trimming stripped 3 bases from V and 2 bases from J, with 16 bases between. Per germline, CDR1 SQVTM and CDR2 ANQGSEA. For the CDR3, the DNA is TGCAGCGTTGAGGGGCGGGGAATCCAGCAAGAGACCCAGTACTTC. This sequence encodes CSVEGRGIQQETQYF.

This clone was picked up one time. V gene TRBV11-3 combines with J gene TRBJ2-1, with TRBD2 as a possible D gene (7 bases). Per germline, CDR1 SGHNT and CDR2 YENEEA. The CDR3 sequence is 20 residues long. V was trimmed by 4 bases and J by 2 bases, leaving 27 bases between them. CDR3 DNA sequence: TGTGCCAGCAGCTCACGACAAGCGAATATCCGGGGGGCGCCCTACAATGAGCAGTTCTTC. Its protein product is CASSSRQANIRGAPYNEQFF.

This CDR3 is CASRSGGEFF. Written as DNA, the CDR3 is TGTGCCAGCCGGAGCGGAGGGGAGTTCTTC. This chain uses TRBV6-5 with TRBJ2-1, with D possibly TRBD2 on 6 matching bases. Trimming left V 8 bases short and J 14 bases short, with 13 bases between. Per germline, CDR1 MNHEY and CDR2 SVGAGI. CDR3 length: 10 residues.

This clone has only one observation. The rearrangement uses TRBV5-8 and TRBJ1-3; D is possibly TRBD1 (5 bases). The CDR3 spans 15 residues. CDR1 is SGHTS, CDR2 YDEGEE, per germline. The V gene lost 0 bases and the J gene lost 0 bases, with 7 bases spanning the gap. CDR3 coding DNA: TGTGCCAGCAGCTTGGACAGGAGCTCTGGAAACACCATATATTTT. Translated: CASSLDRSSGNTIYF.

The gene calls are TRBV27 and TRBJ2-2, with D unresolved. CDR3 size: 13 residues. The V and J ends lost 3 bases and 3 bases respectively, with 5 bases between them. The germline V gene has CDR1 MNHEY and CDR2 SMNVEV (reference sequence). The CDR3 loop is CASSFQYTGELFF. In nucleotides, the CDR3 is TGTGCCAGCAGTTTTCAGTACACCGGGGAGCTGTTTTTT.